This T cell receptor (beta chain) was sequenced for a study of CD8 T cell repertoires and HIV-1 epitope variants. Study background: Separate wells received one of Twenty-five Gag or Nef variant peptides. Equal numbers of autologous T cell-negative cells presented antigen to enriched T cells. The baseline condition was 1M T cells left uncultured.

This clone was detected only a few times. Its antigen is unknown. Sequencing of TCR beta CDR3 used immunoSEQ survey depth. Assay used: immunoSEQ multiplex PCR; TCRdb lists only in-frame clones, some missing. The table records about 4,800 clones, roughly two thirds of them present only once. This CDR3 comprises 11 residues. Per the germline V gene, CDR1 is SGHVT and CDR2 is SQSDAQ. V lost 8 bases to trimming and J lost 5 bases; unmatched junction nucleotides: 3. The specimen sequenced was cultured CD8+ T cells derived from PBMCs. V gene TRBV7-4 combines with J gene TRBJ2-7, with 7 positions matching TRBD1. The sequence derives from a male donor with HIV. CDR3 DNA: TGTGCCAGCGCAACAGGGGACGAGCAGTACTTC. Translation gives CASATGDEQYF.